This record looks at one T cell receptor beta chain sequence and its context. The antigen is not known. The sample comes from a study of cytomegalovirus exposure and HLA in healthy donors. Study details: Both the 120 or so validation repertoires and the roughly 620 first-cohort repertoires used the same platform, as reported by a later analysis. Study observations and caveats: A list of around 160 TCR beta chains associated with cytomegalovirus was given.

This CDR3 contains 20 residues. CDR1 and CDR2 (germline): LGHNA, YNFKEQ. V lost 0 bases and J lost 0; bases outside the gene matches: 11. Libraries were prepared by immunoSEQ multiplex PCR; TCRdb keeps only in-frame clonotypes and omits some of them. This repertoire shows roughly 200,000 clones, roughly 81% found once; its top ten account for roughly 1.2%. The TCR originated in a woman in her 30s in good health and CMV-seronegative. The specimen was PBMCs. The rearrangement uses TRBV4-2 and TRBJ2-1; 10 bases line up with TRBD2. This CDR3 is CASSQDQGASGGRSYNEQFF. DNA for the CDR3: TGTGCCAGCAGCCAAGATCAGGGTGCTAGCGGGGGCCGCTCCTACAATGAGCAGTTCTTC.